Detailed here is one T cell receptor (beta chain). No antigen is known for it. A read error may account for a junction end that differs from germline. The time point denotes: peripheral blood 6 weeks after treatment start. This sample is part of a study of PD-L1 blockade in urothelial cancer. Study information: Blood samples contained a median 141,255 T cells.

The protocol was immunoSEQ multiplex PCR, while the TCRdb copy is restricted to in-frame clones and leaves out a portion. The sample holds roughly 120,000 clones, around 89% seen once. Points from the study as a whole: Durable benefit accompanied greater 3-week expansion of tumor-associated blood clones.

The TCR sequence derives from a man aged 60 to 69 with urothelial cancer. The sequenced sample was PBMCs, obtained around atezolizumab (anti-PD-L1) treatment.

The CDR3 loop reads CASSFDRVEFW. For the CDR3, the DNA is TGTGCCAGCAGTTTTGACAGGGTGGAATTTTGG. This chain links TRBV5-6 with TRBJ1-2, with 7 bases aligning to TRBD1. There are 11 residues in the CDR3. CDR1 is SGHDT and CDR2 is YYEEEE in the germline V gene.